This T cell receptor (beta chain) appears in the sequencing data of a study of Graves' ophthalmopathy and Graves' hyperthyroidism. Study overall: The collection of peripheral blood took place at initial diagnosis, before any treatment.

This clonotype occurred once. The sequenced template was RNA, covering the TCR beta CDR3 region. RT-PCR was first run with HTBI primers, then multiplex PCR in a second round. TCRdb independently ran MiXCR on the multiplex PCR reads; one entry per CDR3 protein. The sample consists of over 150,000 distinct CDR3 sequences, more than 30% of them appearing once. The V gene end was trimmed by 2 bases and the J gene end by 0 bases; junction bases not matched to a gene: 7. This CDR3 is built from 17 residues. Germline V gene data show CDR1 as MDHEN and CDR2 as SYDVKM. This sequence was found in a woman aged 40 to 49 with Graves' ophthalmopathy. The specimen was peripheral blood. J is TRBJ1-1 and V is TRBV28; 9 positions agree with TRBD1. The CDR3 DNA reads TGTGCCAGCAGTTTAATTAAGACAGGGGGGGTGAACACTGAAGCTTTCTTT. Translation: CASSLIKTGGVNTEAFF. Full variable domain (remainder filled in from reference TRBV28 and TRBJ1-1): DVKVTQSSRYLVKRTGEKVFLECVQDMDHENMFWYRQDPGLGLRLIYFSYDVKMKEKGDIPEGYSVSREKKERFSLILESASTNQTSMYLCASSLIKTGGVNTEAFFGQGTRLTVV.